What follows are 21 T cell receptor beta chains derived from one specimen sequenced in a study of T cells in Graves' hyperthyroidism and ophthalmopathy. Amplified TCR beta CDR3 regions came from RNA transcripts. Primed by the HTBI set, a first-round RT-PCR was run on the TCR CDR3. One entry per CDR3 protein, called by TCRdb with MiXCR from the multiplex PCR reads. The table includes about 640,000 distinct CDR3 sequences, less than 25% detected once. Sequencing was carried out using blood. These receptors were taken from a man aged 25 to 45 with Graves' ophthalmopathy.

This clonotype was seen only a few times. The chain recombines TRBV28 with TRBJ2-2; maybe TRBD1 (6 bases). The CDR3 covers 16 residues. The germline V and J ends were trimmed by 2 bases and 5 bases, with 15 bases remaining between them. Germline CDR1 and CDR2: MDHEN and SYDVKM. The chain's CDR3 is CASSLNRQARTGELFF. DNA of the CDR3: TGTGCCAGCAGTTTAAACAGACAGGCTCGGACCGGGGAGCTGTTTTTT.

This clonotype was seen only a few times. The chain joins TRBV29-1 to TRBJ2-1; 10 nucleotides align to TRBD2. Germline V gives CDR1 SQVTM, CDR2 ANQGSEA. The junction had 6 bases not matched to a gene; V was cut back by 6 bases and J by 4 bases. CDR3 length equals 14 residues. DNA for the CDR3: TGCAGCGTGTACGGGACTAGCGATTACAATGAGCAGTTCTTC. Encoded protein: CSVYGTSDYNEQFF.

This clonotype was counted between two and nine times. J is TRBJ1-5 and V is TRBV4-1; D is unresolved. V lost 2 bases, J lost 7 bases, and 15 bases lay in between. CDR1 is MGHRA, CDR2 YSYEKL, per germline. CDR3 length: 15 amino acids. The CDR3 sequence: CASSQWFLAGQPQHF. The CDR3 bases are TGCGCCAGCAGCCAATGGTTTCTAGCCGGGCAGCCCCAGCATTTT.

The chain links TRBV28 to TRBJ2-6; no clear D gene. CDR3 length: 15 amino acids. The germline V and J ends were trimmed by 8 bases and 4 bases, with 15 bases remaining between them. In germline, CDR1 is MDHEN, CDR2 SYDVKM. The chain's CDR3 is CASPSVRAGANVLTF. CDR3 nucleotides: TGTGCCAGCCCATCCGTTCGTGCGGGGGCCAACGTCCTGACTTTC.

This clonotype has a handful of counts. This chain links TRBV28 with TRBJ1-5, with unresolved D. Germline values: CDR1 MDHEN, CDR2 SYDVKM. Trimming shortened V by 2 bases and J by 0 bases, and 11 bases separated the two germline ends. This CDR3 is 16 amino acids long. The CDR3 loop reads CASSLTSKISNQPQHF. CDR3 coding DNA: TGTGCCAGCAGTTTAACGAGCAAAATTAGCAATCAGCCCCAGCATTTT.

To note about this clonotype: This could be a read error, since a much larger clone is one nucleotide away. The chain combines TRBV20-1 with TRBJ2-5; no clear D gene. CDR3 size: 12 residues. Germline V gene lookup returns CDR1 DFQATT and CDR2 SNEGSKA (reference sequence). Written as DNA, the CDR3 is TGCAGTGCAAGCCCACGTTCCGAGATCCAGTACTTC. It yields the protein CSASPRSEIQYF.

This clonotype was seen a few times. The chain has TRBV7-3 and TRBJ2-1; 9 bases fit TRBD2. Germline values: CDR1 SGHTA, CDR2 FQGTGA. The CDR3 consists of 17 residues. V was clipped by 5 bases and J by 4 bases; unmatched bases: 12. CDR3 nucleotide sequence: TGTGCCAGCAGCCCGGCGGCGGGAGGGCCCGGATACAATGAGCAGTTCTTC. It encodes CASSPAAGGPGYNEQFF.

This clonotype was detected ten times or more. This chain joins TRBV5-1 and TRBJ2-7; D possibly corresponds to TRBD1 (6 bases). V gave up 0 bases and J gave up 1 base, with 8 bases separating them. Per germline, CDR1 SGHRS and CDR2 YFSETQ. The CDR3 is made up of 14 amino acids. The CDR3 is CASSLEGHSYEQYF. The CDR3 region has the DNA TGCGCCAGCAGCTTGGAGGGACATTCCTACGAGCAGTACTTC.

This clonotype was found many times. The chain links TRBV7-9 to TRBJ2-1; 7 bases line up with TRBD2. This CDR3 region has 14 residues. Per germline, CDR1 SEHNR and CDR2 FQNEAQ (reference sequence). With 8 bases clipped from V and 3 bases from J, the junction kept 7 bases outside the gene matches. The DNA for the CDR3 is TGTGCCAGCGCACTTGCGGGAGACTACAATGAGCAGTTCTTC. Residues: CASALAGDYNEQFF.

This clonotype was seen many times. The V call is TRBV18, the J call TRBJ2-5, with D unresolved. The length of the CDR3 is 12 residues. Germline CDR1 and CDR2: KGHSH and LQKENI. With 5 bases removed from V and 2 bases from J, the gap between germline ends came to 6 bases. This chain's CDR3 is CASSVEQETQYF. CDR3 coding DNA: TGTGCCAGCTCAGTGGAACAAGAGACCCAGTACTTC. The full variable domain, with the rest looked up from reference TRBV18 and TRBJ2-5, is NAGVMQNPRHLVRRRGQEARLRCSPMKGHSHVYWYRQLPEEGLKFMVYLQKENIIDESGMPKERFSAEFPKEGPSILRIQQVVRGDSAAYFCASSVEQETQYFGPGTRLLVL.

This clonotype was detected a few times. The gene calls are TRBV6-6 and TRBJ2-6; D gene ambiguous. The CDR3 is 19 residues long. V was cut by 2 bases and J by 0 bases, with 17 bases left in between. Germline V gene data show CDR1 as MNHNY and CDR2 as SVGAGI (reference sequence). CDR3 coding DNA: TGTGCCAGCAGTTACGACGGTTACCATCCCCGCTCTGGGGCCAACGTCCTGACTTTC. This gives the protein CASSYDGYHPRSGANVLTF.

Of note for this clonotype: A much more abundant neighbour one base away suggests this may be a read error. The CDR3 DNA is TGTGCCAGCTCACCGCCAGGGCCAGAGACCCGGTACTTC. It specifies CASSPPGPETRYF. The genes are TRBV18 and TRBJ2-5, with a tentative D call TRBD1 (5 bases). Germline V gives CDR1 KGHSH, CDR2 LQKENI. CDR3 length: 13 residues. The variable domain in full, with the rest retrieved from reference TRBV18 and TRBJ2-5, is NAGVMQNPRHLVRRRGQEARLRCSPMKGHSHVYWYRQLPEEGLKFMVYLQKENIIDESGMPKERFSAEFPKEGPSILRIQQVVRGDSAAYFCASSPPGPETRYFGPGTRLLVL.

Ten or more counts support this clonotype. The V and J genes are TRBV12-3 or TRBV12-4 and TRBJ2-1, with D tentatively TRBD2 (5 bases). The length of the CDR3 is 15 residues. Between the trimmed V and J ends, which lost 6 bases and 1 base, there was a span of 13 bases. The CDR3 DNA reads TGTGCCAGCAGCCCTAGCTGGGGTTCCTACAATGAGCAGTTCTTC. Translating gives CASSPSWGSYNEQFF.

The chain employs TRBV6-2 or TRBV6-3 and TRBJ2-7; possibly TRBD2 for D (6 bases). The germline CDR1 and CDR2 sequences are MNHEY and SVGEGT. V lost 0 bases to trimming and J lost 7 bases, with 19 bases between them. CDR3 length: 16 amino acids. The CDR3 sequence is CASSYSQATGDREQYF. In nucleotides, the CDR3 is TGTGCCAGCAGTTACTCCCAGGCGACGGGGGATAGGGAGCAGTACTTC.

This clonotype was seen at least ten times. V is TRBV18 and J is TRBJ1-2; D perhaps matches TRBD1 (5 bases). The germline V gene has CDR1 KGHSH and CDR2 LQKENI. The CDR3 totals 13 residues. V lost 4 bases to trimming and J lost 3 bases, with 9 bases between them. The CDR3 sequence: CASSRDSYYGYTF. DNA of the CDR3: TGTGCCAGCTCACGGGACTCCTACTATGGCTACACCTTC.

The rearrangement links TRBV27 to TRBJ2-7; 8 nucleotides align to TRBD1. This CDR3 comprises 13 residues. Germline CDR1 is MNHEY and CDR2 is SMNVEV (reference sequence). J gave up 7 bases and V 10 bases, and 12 bases lay outside the gene matches. The CDR3 sequence: CATSGRGLEEQYF. The CDR3 DNA follows: TGTGCCACCTCGGGCAGGGGGCTCGAAGAGCAGTACTTC.

This clonotype came up a few times. This chain links TRBV10-3 with TRBJ2-7, with D possibly matching TRBD1 (5 bases). This CDR3 is 15 amino acids long. CDR1 and CDR2 (germline): ENHRY, SYGVKD. The germline V and J ends were trimmed by 3 bases and 2 bases, with 14 bases remaining between them. The CDR3 sequence is CAISEGLQEPYEQYF. The CDR3 bases are TGTGCCATCAGTGAAGGCCTACAGGAGCCCTACGAGCAGTACTTC.

V and J are TRBV5-5 and TRBJ2-7, with D perhaps matching TRBD1 (5 bases). This CDR3 has 14 amino acids. Per germline, CDR1 SGHKS and CDR2 YYEKEE (reference sequence). V dropped 4 bases and J dropped 6 bases, with 17 bases sitting between them. CDR3 region: CASSISQGFGEQYF. CDR3 DNA: TGTGCCAGCAGCATATCTCAGGGTTTCGGCGAGCAGTACTTC. Using reference TRBV5-5 and TRBJ2-7 for the parts outside the CDR3, the full variable domain is DAGVTQSPTHLIKTRGQQVTLRCSPISGHKSVSWYQQVLGQGPQFIFQYYEKEERGRGNFPDRFSARQFPNYSSELNVNALLLGDSALYLCASSISQGFGEQYFGPGTRLTVT.

The chain has TRBV20-1 and TRBJ1-6; 8 bases line up with TRBD1. The CDR3 runs to 14 residues. Per germline, CDR1 DFQATT and CDR2 SNEGSKA (reference sequence). Unmatched junction bases numbered 4, after V lost 5 bases and J lost 4 bases. The DNA for the CDR3 is TGCAGTGCTCCAGGGGGCCCATATAATTCACCCCTCCACTTT. This sequence encodes CSAPGGPYNSPLHF.

This clonotype occurred many times. The chain recombines TRBV28 with TRBJ1-4; D ambiguous. The germline CDR1 and CDR2 sequences are MDHEN and SYDVKM. The V end was cut by 5 bases, the J end by 0 bases, with 7 bases between. CDR3 length equals 14 residues. CDR3 sequence reads: CASSRPATNEKLFF. The CDR3, as DNA: TGTGCCAGCAGTCGACCCGCAACTAATGAAAAACTGTTTTTT.

The chain recombines TRBV7-3 with TRBJ2-3; D is uncertain. V lost 1 base to trimming and J lost 6 bases, with 8 bases between them. The CDR3 covers 13 residues. Germline CDR1 SGHTA, CDR2 FQGTGA. The CDR3 bases are TGTGCCAGCAGCTTAATTGCAGGTGATACGCAGTATTTT. Translating it yields CASSLIAGDTQYF.